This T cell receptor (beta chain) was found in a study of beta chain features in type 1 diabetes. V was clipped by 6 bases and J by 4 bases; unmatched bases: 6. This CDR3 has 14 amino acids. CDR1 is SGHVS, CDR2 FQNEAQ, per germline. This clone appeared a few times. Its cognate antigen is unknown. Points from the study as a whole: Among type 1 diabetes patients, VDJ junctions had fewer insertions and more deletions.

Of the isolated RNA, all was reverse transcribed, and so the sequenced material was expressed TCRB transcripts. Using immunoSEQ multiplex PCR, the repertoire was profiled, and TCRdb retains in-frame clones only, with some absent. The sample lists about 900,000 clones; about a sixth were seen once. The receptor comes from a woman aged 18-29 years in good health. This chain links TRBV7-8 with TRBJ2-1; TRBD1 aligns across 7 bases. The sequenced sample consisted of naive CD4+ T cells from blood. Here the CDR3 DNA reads TGTGCCAGCAGTAGGGACAGCGGTTACAATGAGCAGTTCTTC. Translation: CASSRDSGYNEQFF.